The rows below give T cell receptor beta chains drawn from one sample of a study of T cells after yellow fever vaccination. One entry per CDR3 protein results from TCRdb running MiXCR on the 5' RACE reads. The sample has some 320,000 distinct CDR3 sequences, 8.7% seen once. The sequencing here drew on CD4+ T cells sorted from PBMCs, taken 5 days after the yellow fever booster vaccination. The receptors here all came from a man younger than 35 who received the YFV17D yellow fever vaccine. The CDR3 runs from the conserved cysteine through the conserved F or W. The order of the fields is clone size, V gene, D gene, J gene, CDR3 protein, CDR3 DNA. D genes are given only for firm matches. Size is omitted from some rows. Given values are once, few, many or a class for expanded clones.

abundance: few
v_gene: TRBV12-3/TRBV12-4
d_gene: -
j_gene: TRBJ1-2
CDR3aa: CASSFSGLRGYTF
CDR3nt: TGTGCCAGCAGTTTCTCAGGGCTGCGAGGCTACACCTTC

abundance: -
v_gene: TRBV5-1
d_gene: TRBD1
j_gene: TRBJ1-4
CDR3aa: CASSLDPGGNEKLFF
CDR3nt: TGCGCCAGCAGCTTGGATCCAGGGGGGAATGAAAAACTGTTTTTT

abundance: few
v_gene: TRBV15
d_gene: -
j_gene: TRBJ1-2
CDR3aa: CATSRDGARRGYGYTF
CDR3nt: TGTGCCACCAGCAGAGATGGGGCCCGACGTGGCTATGGCTACACCTTC

abundance: few
v_gene: TRBV15
d_gene: -
j_gene: TRBJ2-5
CDR3aa: CATSRDRVRGGETQYF
CDR3nt: TGTGCCACCAGCAGAGATCGGGTCCGTGGGGGGGAGACCCAGTACTTC

abundance: -
v_gene: TRBV7-9
d_gene: -
j_gene: TRBJ2-2
CDR3aa: CASSPVTTFDTGELFF
CDR3nt: TGTGCCAGCAGCCCGGTTACGACATTTGACACCGGGGAGCTGTTTTTT

abundance: -
v_gene: TRBV5-1
d_gene: TRBD1
j_gene: TRBJ2-5
CDR3aa: CASSQGQGALGAQYF
CDR3nt: TGCGCCAGCAGCCAGGGACAGGGGGCTTTAGGGGCCCAGTACTTC

abundance: many
v_gene: TRBV4-1
d_gene: -
j_gene: TRBJ2-5
CDR3aa: CASSPRDWEGLATQYF
CDR3nt: TGCGCCAGCAGCCCCCGGGACTGGGAAGGCTTAGCGACCCAGTACTTC

abundance: -
v_gene: TRBV9
d_gene: TRBD1
j_gene: TRBJ1-1
CDR3aa: CASSVGTGGGYFF
CDR3nt: TGTGCCAGCAGCGTGGGGACAGGTGGTGGTTATTTCTTT

abundance: -
v_gene: TRBV19
d_gene: -
j_gene: TRBJ1-1
CDR3aa: CASSTSTYTEAFF
CDR3nt: TGTGCCAGTAGCACCAGCACGTACACTGAAGCTTTCTTT

abundance: -
v_gene: TRBV5-1
d_gene: -
j_gene: TRBJ2-3
CDR3aa: CASSSSGRTDTQYF
CDR3nt: TGCGCCAGCAGTAGTAGCGGAAGAACAGATACGCAGTATTTT

abundance: -
v_gene: TRBV19
d_gene: -
j_gene: TRBJ1-5
CDR3aa: CASGAPGLLNQPQHF
CDR3nt: TGTGCCAGTGGGGCTCCGGGACTCCTTAATCAGCCCCAGCATTTT

abundance: few
v_gene: TRBV6-4
d_gene: -
j_gene: TRBJ2-1
CDR3aa: CASSPSTGLRGGEQFF
CDR3nt: TGTGCCAGCAGCCCCTCGACAGGATTGAGAGGTGGTGAGCAGTTCTTC

abundance: few
v_gene: TRBV20-1
d_gene: -
j_gene: TRBJ2-2
CDR3aa: CSARFTFAGELFF
CDR3nt: TGCAGTGCTAGATTTACCTTCGCCGGGGAGCTGTTTTTT